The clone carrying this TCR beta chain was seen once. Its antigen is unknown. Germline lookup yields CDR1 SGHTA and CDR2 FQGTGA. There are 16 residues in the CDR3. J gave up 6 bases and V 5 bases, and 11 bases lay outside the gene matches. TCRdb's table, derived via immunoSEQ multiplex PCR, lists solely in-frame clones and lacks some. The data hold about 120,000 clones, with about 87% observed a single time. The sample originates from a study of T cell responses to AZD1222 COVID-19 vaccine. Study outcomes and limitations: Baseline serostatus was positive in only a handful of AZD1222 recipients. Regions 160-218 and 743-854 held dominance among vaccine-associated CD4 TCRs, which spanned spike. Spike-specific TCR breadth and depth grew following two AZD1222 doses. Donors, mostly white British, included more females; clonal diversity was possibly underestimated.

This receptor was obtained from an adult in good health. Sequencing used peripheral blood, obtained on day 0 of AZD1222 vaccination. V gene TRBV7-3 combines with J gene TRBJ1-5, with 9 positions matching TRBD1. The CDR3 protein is CASSRSGTGSRQPQHF. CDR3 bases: TGTGCCAGCAGCCGGAGTGGGACAGGGTCCCGTCAGCCCCAGCATTTT.